What follows are 20 T cell receptor beta chains derived from one specimen sequenced in a study of blood T cell repertoires in COVID-19. TCRdb keeps only in-frame clones here, not all; method: immunoSEQ multiplex PCR. Counted here are just over 95,000 clones, 90% occurring once; the ten biggest clones make up 1.5% to 2%. Sequences were obtained from peripheral blood. These TCRs come from a man aged 55 to 69 with acute or convalescent COVID-19.

This rearrangement joins TRBV4-2 to TRBJ2-5; 8 nucleotides line up with TRBD1. The CDR3 spans 16 residues. Germline loops: CDR1 LGHNA, CDR2 YNFKEQ. V dropped 6 bases and J dropped 1; count of bases not matched to a gene: 10. CDR3 bases: TGTGCCAGCAGTGGAGGGACAGGAGATCCCCAAGAGACCCAGTACTTC. Its protein product is CASSGGTGDPQETQYF.

The DNA for the CDR3 is TGTGCCAGCAGTGACACAGGGAGGGACGGCTACACCTTC. It codes for CASSDTGRDGYTF. The V gene is TRBV6-4, the J gene TRBJ1-2, with D perhaps TRBD1 (6 bases). Trimming pared 2 bases from V and 8 bases from J, leaving 12 bases between. Per germline, CDR1 MRHNA and CDR2 SNTAGT. This CDR3 comprises 13 residues.

This clone was seen once. The chain has TRBV16 and TRBJ1-5; 9 bases are shared with TRBD1. The CDR3 extends over 17 amino acids. The V and J ends lost 0 bases and 0 bases, in that order; junction bases with no gene match: 3. Germline V gene sequence: CDR1 KGHSY, CDR2 FQNENV. In nucleotides, the CDR3 is TGTGCCAGCAGCCAATCGACAGGGGGATTTAGCAATCAGCCCCAGCATTTT. Translating it yields CASSQSTGGFSNQPQHF.

The CDR3 is CASSLLGASLHGYTF. The CDR3 nucleotides are TGTGCCAGCAGTTTATTGGGGGCTTCGCTTCATGGCTACACCTTC. The rearrangement links TRBV27 to TRBJ1-2; D perhaps matches TRBD1 (6 bases). The ends were cut back, 1 base at V and 6 bases at J, with 15 bases in the middle. Germline V lookup: CDR1 MNHEY, CDR2 SMNVEV (reference sequence). The CDR3 is 15 residues long.

The chain recombines TRBV6-5 with TRBJ1-2, with 7 bases that match TRBD1. Trimming removed 7 bases from V and 4 bases from J; junction bases left unmatched: 9. The CDR3 contains 14 residues. Germline V gene lookup returns CDR1 MNHEY and CDR2 SVGAGI. In DNA, the CDR3 is TGTGCCAGCACTCCAGGGGGGACAGTCTATGGCTACACCTTC. It is translated as CASTPGGTVYGYTF.

A few counts support this clone. The V call is TRBV2, the J call TRBJ1-3, with D perhaps TRBD1 (5 bases). The CDR3 is made up of 17 amino acids. V shed 7 bases and J shed 3 bases, with 22 bases lying between them. CDR1 and CDR2 from the germline V gene are SNHLY and FYNNEI. CDR3 in DNA: TGTGCCAGCACCGACCCCGGGGGGACGCTTTTTGGAAACACCATATATTTT. It is translated as CASTDPGGTLFGNTIYF.

The chain carries TRBV2 and TRBJ2-1; 7 nucleotides match TRBD1. Germline-derived CDR1 and CDR2 are SNHLY and FYNNEI. CDR3 length equals 12 residues. Trimming removed 2 bases from V and 10 bases from J; junction bases left unmatched: 2. The CDR3 DNA reads TGTGCCAGCAGTGAAAGGGACAGCGAGCAGTTCTTC. Protein sequence: CASSERDSEQFF.

V is TRBV4-1 and J is TRBJ2-3; TRBD1 agrees at 9 bases. J was trimmed by 3 bases and V by 4 bases; bases with no gene match: 11. Germline lookup yields CDR1 MGHRA and CDR2 YSYEKL. The CDR3 is 17 amino acids. CDR3 in amino acids: CASSPLWRQGGTDTQYF. In nucleotides, the CDR3 is TGCGCCAGCAGCCCCCTATGGAGACAGGGGGGTACAGATACGCAGTATTTT.

The rearrangement joins TRBV20-1 to TRBJ1-2; D unresolved. Germline V gene data show CDR1 as DFQATT and CDR2 as SNEGSKA (reference sequence). The CDR3 is 12 amino acids. V was shortened by 3 bases and J by 6 bases, with 11 bases between the two germline ends. The CDR3 sequence: CSASMGSDGYTF. Written as DNA, the CDR3 is TGCAGTGCTAGTATGGGCAGTGATGGCTACACCTTC.

The CDR3 sequence is CACKPDGTGLPQHF. DNA of the CDR3: TGTGCCTGTAAACCCGACGGGACAGGGCTACCCCAGCATTTT. The V and J genes are TRBV30 and TRBJ1-5, with 9 nucleotides matching TRBD1. The CDR3 consists of 14 residues. V lost 6 bases, J lost 10 bases, and 13 bases stayed unmatched. Germline CDR1 reads GTSNPN; CDR2 reads SVGIG (reference sequence).

The V and J genes are TRBV7-2 and TRBJ1-2, with a tentative D call TRBD1 (5 bases). V lost 1 base, J lost 8 bases, and 17 bases lay in between. Germline CDR1 SGHTA, CDR2 FQGNSA. The CDR3 totals 15 residues. The CDR3 DNA reads TGTGCCAGCAGCTTAGGCAGCCAGGGCTTAGGCGGCTACACCTTC. Its translation: CASSLGSQGLGGYTF.

V gene TRBV6-5 combines with J gene TRBJ2-7; 8 nucleotides align to TRBD1. CDR3 length: 14 residues. With 4 bases clipped from V and 6 bases from J, the junction kept 8 bases outside the gene matches. CDR1 and CDR2 (germline): MNHEY, SVGAGI. The CDR3 DNA is TGTGCCAGCAGTTGGGGACAGGCAGTCGCCGAGCAGTACTTC. Translating it yields CASSWGQAVAEQYF.

The V gene is TRBV28, the J gene TRBJ1-2; 9 nucleotides match TRBD1. Germline CDR1 is MDHEN and CDR2 is SYDVKM. V shed 7 bases and J 4 bases; nucleotides not matched to a gene: 10. The CDR3 totals 15 residues. CDR3 sequence (DNA): TGTGCCAGCATGACCGGACAGGGGACATCCTATGGCTACACCTTC. Its translation: CASMTGQGTSYGYTF.

V and J are TRBV5-1 and TRBJ1-3; D may be TRBD1 (5 bases). Germline lookup yields CDR1 SGHRS and CDR2 YFSETQ. V was trimmed by 0 bases and J by 1 base, leaving 14 bases between them. The CDR3 has 17 amino acids. CDR3 loop: CASSLGFLGQSGNTIYF. The CDR3 DNA is TGCGCCAGCAGCTTGGGGTTTTTAGGACAATCTGGAAACACCATATATTTT.

V is TRBV14 and J is TRBJ2-1; perhaps TRBD1 as D (6 bases). The CDR3 is 13 amino acids. CDR1 and CDR2 (germline): SGHDN, FVKESK. The V end was cut by 0 bases, the J end by 11 bases, with 11 bases between. The CDR3 spells CASSQEDSLKQFF. The CDR3, as DNA: TGTGCCAGCAGCCAAGAGGACAGTCTAAAGCAGTTCTTC.

This rearrangement joins TRBV12-5 to TRBJ2-3; TRBD1 matches 9 bases. CDR3 length equals 18 residues. Germline-derived CDR1 and CDR2 are LGHNT and FRNRAP. The trim removed 0 bases at V and 2 bases at J, leaving 9 bases unmatched. The CDR3 is CASGLVRTGVATTDTQYF. As DNA, the CDR3 is TGTGCTAGTGGTTTGGTACGGACAGGGGTCGCCACCACAGATACGCAGTATTTT.

CDR3 protein: CAISESPTGLYGYTF. The DNA of the CDR3 is TGTGCCATCAGTGAGTCCCCGACTGGATTATATGGCTACACCTTC. J is TRBJ1-2 and V is TRBV10-3, with D unresolved. CDR3 length: 15 residues. Trimming cost V 0 bases and J 5 bases, with 13 bases left between them. Germline assignment: CDR1 ENHRY and CDR2 SYGVKD.

The gene calls are TRBV3-1 (or the pseudogene TRBV3-2) and TRBJ1-6; D remains ambiguous. V lost 7 bases, J lost 8 bases, and 15 bases lay in between. The length of the CDR3 is 14 residues. Per germline, CDR1 LGHDT and CDR2 YNNKEL (reference sequence). CDR3 sequence (DNA): TGTGCCAGCACCCCCCCGGGTTATGATTCACCCCTCCACTTT. It translates to CASTPPGYDSPLHF.

V gene TRBV30 combines with J gene TRBJ1-1, with unresolved D. This CDR3 comprises 15 residues. Per germline, CDR1 GTSNPN and CDR2 SVGIG (reference sequence). V was cut by 0 bases and J by 5 bases, with 16 bases left in between. The chain's CDR3 is CAWSVQSSGRTEAFF. Here the CDR3 DNA reads TGTGCCTGGAGTGTACAATCATCAGGTAGGACTGAAGCTTTCTTT.

The chain links TRBV3-1 (or the pseudogene TRBV3-2) to TRBJ2-1, with D maybe TRBD2 (7 bases). Germline V CDR1 and CDR2: LGHDT, YNNKEL (reference sequence). The CDR3 contains 16 residues. Trimming removed 1 base at V and 8 bases at J, with 18 bases between. This CDR3 reads CASSQGRGGGPHEQFF. The CDR3 nucleotides read TGTGCCAGCAGCCAAGGACGCGGCGGGGGCCCCCATGAGCAGTTCTTC.